This is a list of T cell receptor beta chains from one sample in a study of T cell changes during pregnancy in multiple sclerosis. Repertoires were generated with immunoSEQ multiplex PCR, while TCRdb's copy carries only in-frame clones and drops some. The repertoire holds 25,000 to 40,000 clones, about 89% seen once, with roughly 11% in the top ten. The source was CD8+ T cells from peripheral blood mononuclear cells, collected in the third trimester of pregnancy. These receptor sequences come from a female donor with multiple sclerosis, enrolled in a pregnancy study. Both conserved end residues are part of each CDR3. The order of the fields is D gene, V gene, J gene, clone size, CDR3 length, CDR3 protein, CDR3 DNA. The D gene is left open where the match is weak. The size field is filled for only some rows; it gives once, few, many or a size class.

NA	TRBV5-6	TRBJ2-1	once	11	CASSSVLEQFF	TGTGCCAGCAGCTCGGTGCTTGAGCAGTTCTTC
NA	TRBV15	TRBJ1-1	NA	13	CATSRETGTEAFF	TGTGCCACCAGCAGAGAGACAGGAACTGAAGCTTTCTTT
NA	TRBV7-9	TRBJ2-2	NA	15	CASRPTTGPAGELFF	TGTGCCAGCAGACCCACTACAGGGCCGGCCGGGGAGCTGTTTTTT
NA	TRBV10-2	TRBJ2-1	NA	12	CASSVDPAWQFF	TGCGCCAGCAGTGTAGATCCTGCGTGGCAGTTCTTC
NA	TRBV6-6	TRBJ2-7	NA	14	CASSYWYSTYEQYF	TGTGCCAGCAGTTACTGGTACAGCACCTACGAGCAGTACTTC
TRBD2	TRBV6-4	TRBJ2-7	few	15	CASSDSTSGSGEQYF	TGTGCCAGCAGTGACTCGACTAGCGGGAGTGGCGAGCAGTACTTC
NA	TRBV9	TRBJ2-2	NA	14	CASSVGGSTGELFF	TGTGCCAGCAGCGTAGGTGGGAGTACCGGGGAGCTGTTTTTT
NA	TRBV27	TRBJ1-1	NA	15	CASSLSFRGSTEAFF	TGTGCCAGCAGTTTATCGTTTAGGGGAAGCACTGAAGCTTTCTTT
NA	TRBV29-1	TRBJ2-6	NA	15	CSVLELDSGANVLTF	TGCAGCGTCCTTGAACTTGACTCTGGGGCCAACGTCCTGACTTTC
TRBD1	TRBV27	TRBJ1-2	NA	17	CASRPRRQGPNSYGYTF	TGTGCCAGCAGACCCCGCCGACAGGGGCCGAACAGCTATGGCTACACCTTC
NA	TRBV6-5	TRBJ2-3	NA	15	CASSYSRGWGDTQYF	TGTGCCAGCAGTTACTCGAGGGGGTGGGGAGATACGCAGTATTTT
NA	TRBV6-4	TRBJ1-1	few	14	CASSDSAQGTEAFF	TGTGCCAGCAGTGACTCCGCTCAGGGAACTGAAGCTTTCTTT
TRBD2	TRBV5-1	TRBJ2-2	NA	16	CASSFLTGGTTGELFF	TGCGCCAGCAGCTTCCTAACGGGAGGCACGACCGGGGAGCTGTTTTTT
TRBD2	TRBV19	TRBJ2-1	NA	15	CASSTRPSGVNEQFF	TGTGCCAGTAGTACCCGGCCTAGCGGGGTCAATGAGCAGTTCTTC
TRBD1	TRBV6-1	TRBJ1-5	once	17	CASSDKGARNSNQPQHF	TGTGCCAGCAGTGATAAGGGGGCTCGGAATAGCAATCAGCCCCAGCATTTT
NA	TRBV13	TRBJ1-2	NA	18	CASSLGRQPYVRSSGYTF	TGTGCCAGCAGCTTAGGGCGACAGCCCTATGTTAGGAGTTCGGGCTACACCTTC
NA	TRBV4-1	TRBJ1-2	few	15	CASSQVGGRSYGYTF	TGCGCCAGCAGCCAAGTGGGGGGGCGATCCTATGGCTACACCTTC
NA	TRBV19	TRBJ1-1	NA	15	CASSPRRGKNTEAFF	TGTGCCAGTAGTCCTCGACGGGGAAAGAACACTGAAGCTTTCTTT
NA	TRBV4-1	TRBJ1-2	NA	16	CASSQALPGANYGYTF	TGCGCCAGCAGCCAAGCCTTGCCAGGGGCCAACTATGGCTACACCTTC
NA	TRBV27	TRBJ2-7	NA	13	CASSSWAPYEQYF	TGTGCCAGCAGTTCTTGGGCCCCTTACGAGCAGTACTTC
TRBD2	TRBV7-9	TRBJ2-1	NA	16	CASSLRTSGRHNEQFF	TGTGCCAGCAGCTTAAGGACTAGCGGGAGGCACAATGAGCAGTTCTTC
NA	TRBV27	TRBJ1-4	NA	14	CASSPDSWGEKLFF	TGTGCCAGCAGTCCGGACTCTTGGGGTGAAAAACTGTTTTTT
TRBD2	TRBV9	TRBJ2-2	NA	19	CASSAAYWTSGSRGGELFF	TGTGCCAGCAGCGCGGCGTATTGGACTAGCGGAAGCCGAGGCGGGGAGCTGTTTTTT
TRBD2	TRBV7-9	TRBJ2-7	NA	16	CASSPAGREVLYEQYF	TGTGCCAGCAGCCCGGCGGGGCGGGAGGTTCTCTACGAGCAGTACTTC
NA	TRBV9	TRBJ1-1	NA	15	CASSGNREMNTEAFF	TGTGCCAGCAGCGGAAACAGGGAGATGAACACTGAAGCTTTCTTT
NA	TRBV7-9	TRBJ2-5	few	14	CASSSGLPQETQYF	TGTGCCAGCAGCTCGGGACTTCCACAAGAGACCCAGTACTTC
TRBD1	TRBV9	TRBJ1-2	NA	16	CASSVAIRGQGNGYTF	TGTGCCAGCAGCGTAGCTATCAGGGGACAGGGGAATGGCTACACCTTC
TRBD2	TRBV6-4	TRBJ2-7	NA	18	CASSGPPGLLSFPNEQYF	TGTGCCAGCAGCGGCCCCCCGGGACTACTTTCTTTTCCTAACGAGCAGTACTTC
TRBD1	TRBV5-6	TRBJ1-2	NA	16	CASSLQQGSYYSGYTF	TGTGCCAGCAGCTTACAACAGGGGAGTTATTATAGTGGCTACACCTTC
NA	TRBV7-9	TRBJ2-1	NA	15	CASSLDQGRLDEQFF	TGTGCCAGCAGCTTAGACCAGGGGCGTCTCGATGAGCAGTTCTTC
TRBD2	TRBV7-9	TRBJ2-6	NA	18	CASRGGWLGGTGANVLTF	TGTGCCAGCAGGGGAGGGTGGCTCGGAGGAACTGGGGCCAACGTCCTGACTTTC
TRBD1	TRBV5-6	TRBJ1-5	NA	17	CASSLVGTGDSNQPQHF	TGTGCCAGCAGCTTGGTAGGGACAGGGGATAGCAATCAGCCCCAGCATTTT
TRBD2	TRBV4-1	TRBJ2-1	NA	18	CASSQDFVSGDSYNEQFF	TGCGCCAGCAGCCAAGATTTCGTCAGCGGGGACTCCTACAATGAGCAGTTCTTC
TRBD1	TRBV19	TRBJ2-5	NA	15	CASRGDRGGKVGQYF	TGTGCCAGTAGGGGGGACAGGGGGGGAAAGGTGGGCCAGTACTTC
NA	TRBV7-9	TRBJ1-2	medium-sized	14	CASTPGTSRDGYTF	TGTGCCAGCACCCCTGGGACTTCTAGGGATGGCTACACCTTC
TRBD1	TRBV6-1	TRBJ2-7	NA	14	CASSDEGQSDEQYF	TGTGCCAGCAGCGACGAGGGACAGAGCGACGAGCAGTACTTC
NA	TRBV4-2	TRBJ2-3	NA	17	CASSQGTSTGRTDTQYF	TGTGCCAGCAGCCAAGGAACCTCGACTGGCCGCACAGATACGCAGTATTTT
NA	TRBV13	TRBJ2-7	NA	15	CASSLGVTGSYEQYF	TGTGCCAGCAGCTTAGGGGTCACAGGCTCCTACGAGCAGTACTTC
NA	TRBV27	TRBJ1-5	NA	13	CASGRDGNQPQHF	TGTGCCAGCGGGAGGGACGGCAATCAGCCCCAGCATTTT